This is a list of T cell receptor beta chains from one sample in a study of cytotoxic CD8 clonotypes in ibrutinib-treated CLL. The protocol was immunoSEQ multiplex PCR, while the TCRdb copy is restricted to in-frame clones and leaves out a portion. The sample has fewer than 200,000 clones, roughly 80% seen once. The sample consisted of PBMCs, taken after 24 months of ibrutinib treatment. Receptors were obtained from a human donor with chronic lymphocytic leukemia. The CDR3 runs from the conserved cysteine through the conserved F or W. Fields, in order: J gene, V gene, D gene, clone size, CDR3 DNA, CDR3 protein. The D gene is left open where the match is weak. Some rows have no size entry. The others give once, few or many, or a class for an expanded clone.

>TRBJ2-2|TRBV5-1|-|-
TGCGCCAGCAGCTTGGACAGCCACACCGGGGAGCTGTTTTTT
CASSLDSHTGELFF
>TRBJ2-3|TRBV4-1|TRBD2|large
TGCGCCAGCAGCCAAGAGCCTCGGGGGGGGTTAGATACGCAGTATTTT
CASSQEPRGGLDTQYF
>TRBJ2-5|TRBV19|-|-
TGTGCCAGTAGTCGGGGGCAGGACAGGTCCCCAAGGACCCAGTACTTC
CASSRGQDRSPRTQYF
>TRBJ1-6|TRBV5-1|TRBD1|-
TGCGCCAGCAGCATAACTCGGACAGGGGTAAATTCACCCCTCCACTTT
CASSITRTGVNSPLHF
>TRBJ1-5|TRBV27|-|once
TGTGCCAGCACCCGTTCGTCAGGCAGCAATCAGCCCCAGCATTTT
CASTRSSGSNQPQHF
>TRBJ2-5|TRBV21-1|-|-
TGTGCCAGCATCCTGAGACAGGGTGGGTGGGAGACCCAGTACTTC
CASILRQGGWETQYF
>TRBJ2-6|TRBV12-5|-|-
TGTGCTAGTGGTGGGACCTCGGGCCCAAGCTCTGGGGCCAACGTCCTGACTTTC
CASGGTSGPSSGANVLTF
>TRBJ1-2|TRBV7-2|-|-
TGTGCCAGCAGCTTAGTAGACAGCGCCTATGGCTACACCTTC
CASSLVDSAYGYTF
>TRBJ2-3|TRBV2|-|-
TGTGCCAGCCTCCCCGGTGGAGATACGCAGTATTTT
CASLPGGDTQYF
>TRBJ2-7|TRBV18|TRBD2|-
TGTGCCAGCTCACCACCGAGTCCTCGAGCTAGCGGGAGTGAGCAGTACTTC
CASSPPSPRASGSEQYF
>TRBJ2-2|TRBV7-9|-|-
TGTGCCAGCAGCTTAGCAGGGAATACCGGGGAGCTGTTTTTT
CASSLAGNTGELFF
>TRBJ1-2|TRBV11-1|-|-
TGTGCCAGCAGCCGAAACGGGGGTTTTAACTATGGCTACACCTTC
CASSRNGGFNYGYTF
>TRBJ2-4|TRBV6-5|-|-
TGTGCCAGCAGTGCCCTACTAGCCAAAAACATTCAGTACTTC
CASSALLAKNIQYF
>TRBJ2-1|TRBV7-2|TRBD2|-
TGTGCCAGCAGCTTAGCTGCTAGCGGCGATCCCTTTAGCGACAATGAGCAGTTCTTC
CASSLAASGDPFSDNEQFF
>TRBJ1-1|TRBV27|TRBD1|-
TGTGCCAGCAGTTTGAGACAGGGTGAAGCTTTCTTT
CASSLRQGEAFF
>TRBJ1-2|TRBV2|-|few
TGTGCCAGCAGTGATTCAGGATTCTATGGCTACACCTTC
CASSDSGFYGYTF
>TRBJ1-5|TRBV19|-|-
TGTGCCAGTAGTATGATGGGGCCCAATCAGCCCCAGCATTTT
CASSMMGPNQPQHF
>TRBJ1-1|TRBV10-3|TRBD1|-
TGTGCCATCAGTGGGACAGGGGGAAACACTGAAGCTTTCTTT
CAISGTGGNTEAFF
>TRBJ2-6|TRBV27|-|-
TGTGCCAGCAGTTTCTTAAACTCTGGGGCCAACGTCCTGACTTTC
CASSFLNSGANVLTF
>TRBJ1-2|TRBV5-6|TRBD1|-
TGTGCCAGCAGCTTAACCGGGACAGGGCCCTATGGCTACACCTTC
CASSLTGTGPYGYTF
>TRBJ2-6|TRBV6-4|-|-
TGTGCCAGCGGGGTGACGGGGGCGACTGGGGCCAACGTCCTGACTTTC
CASGVTGATGANVLTF
>TRBJ2-7|TRBV2|-|once
TGTGCCAGCATGGCAGGGGCCTCCTACGAGCAGTACTTC
CASMAGASYEQYF
>TRBJ2-1|TRBV30|TRBD2|-
TGTGCCTGGAGTGGCCTAGCGGGATTAGGATCCTACAATGAGCAGTTCTTC
CAWSGLAGLGSYNEQFF
>TRBJ2-7|TRBV19|-|-
TGTGCCAGCCGAGGGGGTTTGGGGACCTACGAGCAGTACTTC
CASRGGLGTYEQYF
>TRBJ1-1|TRBV7-9|TRBD1|-
TGTGCCAGCAGCTCTCATTTGACAGGGGTTTTCTTT
CASSSHLTGVFF
>TRBJ2-7|TRBV9|-|-
TGTGCCAGCAGCCCATACTGGAACGTCCACGAGCAGTACTTC
CASSPYWNVHEQYF
>TRBJ2-3|TRBV19|-|-
TGTGCCAGTAGCGTTAGAGTTCGTACAGATACGCAGTATTTT
CASSVRVRTDTQYF
>TRBJ2-2|TRBV4-2|-|-
TGTGCCAGCAGCCCCCCCGGGGAGCTGTTTTTT
CASSPPGELFF
>TRBJ2-3|TRBV21-1|-|-
TGTGCCAGCAGCCGCGGGTTCCCGAGTGATACGCAGTATTTT
CASSRGFPSDTQYF
>TRBJ1-2|TRBV6-6|TRBD1|-
TGTGCCAGCAGCCGGGACAGGGGTTCGCTTGATGGCTACACCTTC
CASSRDRGSLDGYTF
>TRBJ2-2|TRBV14|-|-
TGTGCCAGCTCTGGAAGAGCTTACACCGGGGAGCTGTTTTTT
CASSGRAYTGELFF
>TRBJ1-5|TRBV25-1|-|once
TGTGCCAGCAGTGATGGGGCATACGATCGGCCCCAGCATTTT
CASSDGAYDRPQHF
>TRBJ1-2|TRBV9|-|-
TGTGCCAGCAGCGTAGAGCCCATCACGAGGACGGCTGGCTACACCTTC
CASSVEPITRTAGYTF
>TRBJ2-1|TRBV9|TRBD1|-
TGTGCCAGCAGCGTAGGGGTTCGTGGGGGACAGGGGGCTTATGAGCAGTTCTTC
CASSVGVRGGQGAYEQFF
>TRBJ2-7|TRBV7-2|-|-
TGTGCCAGCAGCTCAATGGGGTTCTCCCGCTACGAGCAGTACTTC
CASSSMGFSRYEQYF
>TRBJ2-3|TRBV6-6|-|-
TGTGCCAGCAGTCCAAACACAGATACGCAGTATTTT
CASSPNTDTQYF
>TRBJ2-5|TRBV9|TRBD2|few
TGTGCCAGCAGCCCCAGGAGCGGGGGCCTCCAAGAGACCCAGTACTTC
CASSPRSGGLQETQYF
>TRBJ2-5|TRBV10-3|-|-
TGTGCCATCAGTGAGTCCTCCGGGGTTACGACCCAGTACTTC
CAISESSGVTTQYF